The clone carrying this T cell receptor beta chain showed up just a few times. No antigen is known for it. This record comes from a study of Graves' ophthalmopathy and Graves' hyperthyroidism. Study context: Peripheral blood (taken before any treatment) was collected at initial diagnosis. Notes on the study in general: Blood also carried most expanded thyroid clonotypes exceeding 0.001 frequency. Ophthalmopathy progression cases were predicted by the model with approximately 66% sensitivity and 72.22% specificity.

Ophthalmopathic donors had moderate-to-severe activity, CAS ≥3 and NOSPECS ≥4, with disease that had lasted under 3 months. Scientists amplified the TCR beta CDR3 regions from RNA transcripts. First-round RT-PCR with HTBI primers preceded a second-round multiplex PCR. Using its own MiXCR run on the multiplex PCR reads, TCRdb lists one record per CDR3 protein. The sample carries 220,000 or so distinct CDR3 sequences, roughly 21% recorded once. The sample comprised peripheral blood. The clonotype originates from a woman between 50 and 59 years old with Graves' ophthalmopathy.

The CDR3 nucleotides read TGCAGCGTGAGTCTGACAGGGAGCTACACCTTC. Amino acids: CSVSLTGSYTF. The V call is TRBV29-1, the J call TRBJ1-2; 7 bases align to TRBD1. The CDR3 sequence is 11 residues long. The V and J ends lost 6 bases and 9 bases, in that order; junction bases with no gene match: 7. The germline V gene encodes CDR1 SQVTM and CDR2 ANQGSEA.